This T cell receptor (beta chain) was sequenced for a study of T cell responses to AZD1222 COVID-19 vaccine listed by TCRdb under 2021. In the study overall: AZD1222 recipients given second doses at about 4 weeks or at about 12 weeks were pooled, since spike-specific TCR depth and breadth were not found to differ between the two schedules. TCR sequencing was performed for approximately 240 trial participants, of whom some 200 were given two doses of AZD1222 and around 26 were given two doses of MenACWY control vaccine. Trial participants were enrolled by age into subgroups of 18-55, 56-69 and 70-plus years, and 148, 28 and 57 TCR-sequenced participants, respectively, were included in these subgroups.

The time point label here, explained by the study, means: baseline before first vaccination. Vaccinee samples were obtained from the UK trials COV001 and COV002, which included a single-blind randomized controlled phase 2/3 trial of AZD1222 (ChAdOx1 nCoV-19) in healthy adults. For TCRbeta chain sequencing, PBMC samples were collected from trial participants at day 0 and at day 28 after the second dose. CDR3 length: 13 amino acids, cysteine to phenylalanine. Of the read, only the CDR3 DNA is kept; its 39 bases are in frame from base 1. From a lookup of the germline V gene, CDR1 and CDR2 are KGHSH and LQKENI. Trimming at the junction amounts to 1 base on V and 5 bases on J, and the germline ends lie 6 bases apart. For this clone: Its antigen is unknown. Base qualities are not recorded, but no much larger clone differs from it by a single base.

The CDR3 regions of human TCRbeta chains were analyzed by immunosequencing. Regarding the original processing steps: TCRs in the repertoires were compared against a reference library of SARS-CoV-2-specific TCRs that had been generated with the MIRA antigen-specificity platform. Breadth was defined as the fraction of unique TCRs that were SARS-CoV-2-associated, and depth was defined as the fraction of total T cells that were SARS-CoV-2-associated. Each spike-specific TCR was assigned to its reactive spike region and to a CD4 or CD8 class using the MIRA data. Log10-transformed breadth and depth values were compared by one-way ANOVA with Sidak's multiple comparisons tests. TCRdb's version of the immuneACCESS table is confined to in-frame rearrangements and falls short of the full clone set. An unresolved V gene accounts for under half of the shortfall where checked; the remainder is of unknown origin. The V and J calls and clone size are taken from that table; D and trimming were inferred from the DNA. The sample table shows some 96,000 clones, and roughly nine tenths are seen once. Under 2% of the sample belongs to the ten largest clones.

The study at large found these results: Vaccine-associated CD4 TCRs spanned the whole spike protein, with dominant responses in regions 160-218 and 743-854. After two AZD1222 doses, spike-specific TCR breadth and depth were significantly higher than at day 0 and than in MenACWY recipients. Participants were mostly white British and included more females than males, and it was suggested by the authors that clonal diversity may have been underestimated. The 56-69-year group was small, and its depth increase did not reach significance, likely because of low power. Because no day 14 peak-response samples were available, repertoires were characterized only after the peak T cell response. Conclusions about previously exposed vaccinees are limited, since just 5 to 7 AZD1222 recipients were seropositive for SARS-CoV-2 at baseline. Epitopes outside the regions mutated in the B.1.351 and B.1.1.7 variants were reportedly recognized by nearly half of the unique spike-specific TCRs.

The sequence links TRBV18 to TRBJ1-5; no D gene can be assigned with confidence. The sequencing used peripheral blood, collected on day 0 of AZD1222 vaccination. The receptor was isolated from an adult in good health. CDR3 protein: CASSPQEHQPQHF. The DNA reads TGTGCCAGCTCACCACAAGAGCATCAGCCCCAGCATTTT.